The 27 T cell receptor beta chains in this list originate from one sample, sequenced in a study of T cell responses to AZD1222 COVID-19 vaccine. TCRdb's table, derived via immunoSEQ multiplex PCR, lists solely in-frame clones and lacks some. The sample lists about 86,000 clones, roughly 90% seen once, with 6.9% in the top ten. The specimen was peripheral blood, collected 28 days after the second AZD1222 dose. Receptor source: an adult who received the AZD1222 COVID-19 vaccine.

The chain links TRBV27 to TRBJ2-1, with 9 bases matching TRBD2. The germline V gene has CDR1 MNHEY and CDR2 SMNVEV (reference sequence). The ends lost 6 bases at V and 9 bases at J; junction bases unmatched: 12. The length of the CDR3 is 15 residues. This CDR3 reads CASRQTGLAISEQFF. The CDR3, as DNA: TGTGCCAGCAGGCAAACGGGACTAGCAATCAGTGAGCAGTTCTTC.

The chain employs TRBV2 and TRBJ1-2, with 7 positions matching TRBD1. Germline CDR1 SNHLY, CDR2 FYNNEI. Losses at the gene ends were 9 bases for V and 2 bases for J; bases not matched to a gene: 6. This CDR3 region has 13 residues. The CDR3 coding sequence is TGTGCCAGGAGGACAGGAATAAACTATGGCTACACCTTC. As protein: CARRTGINYGYTF.

The CDR3 sequence is CASSQGSIIRPGQRSGNYGYTF. The DNA of the CDR3 is TGCGCCAGCAGCCAAGGAAGCATTATAAGGCCGGGACAGCGAAGTGGGAACTATGGCTACACCTTC. The genes are TRBV4-1 and TRBJ1-2, with 7 positions matching TRBD1. The CDR3 loop spans 22 amino acids. J was trimmed by 2 bases and V by 1 base; bases with no gene match: 25. Germline V gene data show CDR1 as MGHRA and CDR2 as YSYEKL.

This chain connects TRBV15 to TRBJ2-7; D may be TRBD1 or TRBD2 (6 bases each). CDR1 LNHNV and CDR2 YYDKDF come from the germline V gene (reference sequence). V dropped 0 bases and J dropped 6 bases, with 9 bases sitting between them. The CDR3 covers 13 residues. As DNA, the CDR3 is TGTGCCACCAGCAGAGACAGGGGAGGCGAGCAGTACTTC. Amino acid sequence: CATSRDRGGEQYF.

The table lists this clone with a few counts. This chain uses TRBV11-2 with TRBJ2-7; D perhaps matches TRBD2 (5 bases). V lost 1 base and J 6 bases, leaving 10 bases between the germline ends. The CDR3 has 13 amino acids. Germline V gene data show CDR1 as SGHAT and CDR2 as FQNNGV. The CDR3 loop is CASSLAQGGEQYF. In DNA, the CDR3 is TGTGCCAGCAGCTTAGCACAAGGAGGCGAGCAGTACTTC. Filled out from reference TRBV11-2 and TRBJ2-7, the complete variable domain reads EAGVAQSPRYKIIEKRQSVAFWCNPISGHATLYWYQQILGQGPKLLIQFQNNGVVDDSQLPKDRFSAERLKGVDSTLKIQPAKLEDSAVYLCASSLAQGGEQYFGPGTRLTVT.

The rearrangement joins TRBV28 to TRBJ1-1; TRBD1 is a possible D gene (6 bases). This CDR3 has 15 amino acids. V lost 6 bases and J 4 bases, leaving 18 bases between the germline ends. In germline, CDR1 is MDHEN, CDR2 SYDVKM. CDR3 residues: CASSRQDSRGTEAFF. The CDR3 bases are TGTGCCAGCAGCCGTCAGGACAGTAGAGGCACTGAAGCTTTCTTT.

The J gene is TRBJ2-7, the V gene TRBV18; maybe TRBD2 (6 bases). The CDR3 spans 15 residues. Germline CDR1 is KGHSH and CDR2 is LQKENI. V was trimmed by 3 bases and J by 0 bases, leaving 12 bases between them. Written as DNA, the CDR3 is TGTGCCAGCTCACCCGTAGCGGTTAGCTCCTACGAGCAGTACTTC. It is translated as CASSPVAVSSYEQYF.

The V and J genes are TRBV27 and TRBJ2-7; 9 nucleotides align to TRBD2. Unmatched junction bases numbered 10, after V lost 4 bases and J lost 6 bases. Germline lookup yields CDR1 MNHEY and CDR2 SMNVEV (reference sequence). This CDR3 comprises 15 residues. Written as DNA, the CDR3 is TGTGCCAGCAGTTCGGGGGCTAGCGGGACCCCCGAGCAGTACTTC. Translated: CASSSGASGTPEQYF.

The V and J genes are TRBV19 and TRBJ2-1; 7 bases are shared with TRBD2. The CDR3 loop spans 16 amino acids. The germline gives CDR1 LNHDA, CDR2 SQIVND (reference sequence). V lost 3 bases, J lost 4 bases, and 9 bases stayed unmatched. DNA for the CDR3: TGTGCCAGTAGTATTAGTGCGGGAGCGACGTACAATGAGCAGTTCTTC. Amino acids: CASSISAGATYNEQFF.

On this clone: Sequence at one end of the junction differs from germline and may be a read error. Other DNA sequences from this sample encode an identical CDR3 as well. The rearrangement joins TRBV29-1 to TRBJ2-3; 10 bases agree with TRBD2. The germline gives CDR1 SQVTM, CDR2 ANQGSEA. The CDR3 consists of 14 residues. Here the CDR3 reads CSVEASGSSDTQYF. The CDR3 nucleotides are TGCAGCGTTGAGGCTAGCGGGAGCTCAGATACACAGTATTTT.

V and J are TRBV5-3 and TRBJ1-5; the D is unclear. TRBV5-3 belongs to the ORF category, with a function that is uncertain. The CDR3 loop spans 15 amino acids. Trimming removed 4 bases at V and 3 bases at J, with 14 bases between. DNA of the CDR3: TGTGCCAGAAGCCCCCTGGGCAGGAACAATCAGCCCCAGCATTTT. It is translated as CARSPLGRNNQPQHF.

The chain joins TRBV10-3 to TRBJ2-5; TRBD1 matches 8 bases. Trimming took 5 bases from V and 0 from J; bases not matched to a gene: 8. CDR3 length: 16 residues. Germline lookup yields CDR1 ENHRY and CDR2 SYGVKD. CDR3 residues: CAISNSGGWYQETQYF. The CDR3 bases are TGTGCCATCAGTAACTCAGGGGGCTGGTACCAAGAGACCCAGTACTTC.

As DNA, the CDR3 is TGTGCCAGTAGTATTTCCGACAGAAGAAACACTGAAGCTTTCTTT. This codes for CASSISDRRNTEAFF. The V call is TRBV19, the J call TRBJ1-1, with D perhaps TRBD1 (5 bases). The V and J ends lost 3 bases and 2 bases respectively, with 13 bases between them. The CDR3 covers 15 residues. Germline V lookup: CDR1 LNHDA, CDR2 SQIVND (reference sequence). The full variable domain, with the rest looked up from reference TRBV19 and TRBJ1-1, is DGGITQSPKYLFRKEGQNVTLSCEQNLNHDAMYWYRQDPGQGLRLIYYSQIVNDFQKGDIAEGYSVSREKKESFPLTVTSAQKNPTAFYLCASSISDRRNTEAFFGQGTRLTVV.

The V call is TRBV19, the J call TRBJ2-7; the D gene is possibly TRBD1 (5 bases). The CDR3 has 14 residues. Trimming left V 5 bases short and J 6 bases short, with 17 bases between. From germline, CDR1 is LNHDA and CDR2 SQIVND (reference sequence). The CDR3 region has the DNA TGTGCCAGTAGTTCCCGTGGGGCCTCGACCGAGCAGTACTTC. Its translation is CASSSRGASTEQYF.

The gene calls are TRBV27 and TRBJ2-7; the match to TRBD1 covers 8 bases. The germline V gene has CDR1 MNHEY and CDR2 SMNVEV (reference sequence). This CDR3 has 13 amino acids. After removal of 2 bases from V and 4 bases from J, the junction contained 1 base not matched to a gene. The CDR3 loop reads CASSLNRGYEQYF. The CDR3 bases are TGTGCCAGCAGTTTAAACAGGGGGTACGAGCAGTACTTC.

The V call is TRBV7-2, the J call TRBJ1-4, with D hard to call. From germline, CDR1 is SGHTA and CDR2 FQGNSA. This CDR3 has 15 residues. V was shortened by 6 bases and J by 0 bases, with 11 bases between the two germline ends. CDR3 loop: CASSRSGATNEKLFF. The DNA for the CDR3 is TGTGCCAGCAGTCGCTCCGGGGCAACTAATGAAAAACTGTTTTTT.

V and J are TRBV5-1 and TRBJ2-6; the match to TRBD2 covers 11 bases. The CDR3 is made up of 20 amino acids. Germline CDR1 reads SGHRS; CDR2 reads YFSETQ. With 8 bases clipped from V and 0 bases from J, the junction kept 16 bases outside the gene matches. CDR3 sequence: CASAGGSTTSGISGANVLTF. DNA for the CDR3: TGCGCCAGTGCTGGGGGTAGTACGACTAGCGGGATCTCTGGGGCCAACGTCCTGACTTTC. The complete variable domain, with remaining parts taken from reference TRBV5-1 and TRBJ2-6, reads KAGVTQTPRYLIKTRGQQVTLSCSPISGHRSVSWYQQTPGQGLQFLFEYFSETQRNKGNFPGRFSGRQFSNSRSEMNVSTLELGDSALYLCASAGGSTTSGISGANVLTFGAGSRLTVL.

The rearrangement uses TRBV28 and TRBJ2-3; TRBD2 matches at 8 bases. CDR1 MDHEN and CDR2 SYDVKM come from the germline V gene. The CDR3 totals 17 residues. The V gene end was trimmed by 6 bases and the J gene end by 3 bases; junction bases not matched to a gene: 14. CDR3 coding DNA: TGTGCCAGCAGGGGCCTGGTGGCGGGAGGCATGACAGATACGCAGTATTTT. Residues: CASRGLVAGGMTDTQYF.

The gene calls are TRBV7-2 and TRBJ2-2, with D perhaps TRBD1 or TRBD2 (5 bases each). Germline values: CDR1 SGHTA, CDR2 FQGNSA. V was trimmed by 7 bases and J by 0 bases, leaving 12 bases between them. CDR3 length equals 15 residues. The CDR3 protein is CASNRDPANTGELFF. The CDR3 region has the DNA TGTGCCAGCAACCGGGACCCTGCGAACACCGGGGAGCTGTTTTTT.

The chain employs TRBV27 and TRBJ2-7, with D perhaps TRBD1 (5 bases). The germline V gene encodes CDR1 MNHEY and CDR2 SMNVEV (reference sequence). CDR3 length equals 13 residues. Trimming left V 0 bases short and J 4 bases short, with 7 bases between. For the CDR3, the DNA is TGTGCCAGCAGTTTATCGAAGGGGTACGAGCAGTACTTC. This sequence encodes CASSLSKGYEQYF.

The rearrangement links TRBV20-1 to TRBJ1-4; D unclear. Germline values: CDR1 DFQATT, CDR2 SNEGSKA (reference sequence). V was shortened by 1 base and J by 7 bases, with 4 bases between the two germline ends. The CDR3 is 11 residues long. The CDR3 DNA follows: TGCAGTGCTAGAGGAGGTGAAAAACTGTTTTTT. It specifies CSARGGEKLFF.

This clone is a singleton in its sample. The gene calls are TRBV28 and TRBJ2-3, with 10 bases fitting TRBD1. The CDR3 is 14 residues long. Germline CDR1 is MDHEN and CDR2 is SYDVKM. J was trimmed by 4 bases and V by 10 bases; bases with no gene match: 8. In DNA form, the CDR3 reads TGTGCCATCAAGGACAGGGGGGGATCAGATACGCAGTATTTT. Its translation is CAIKDRGGSDTQYF.

The rearrangement links TRBV10-3 to TRBJ1-3, with D unresolved. V lost 10 bases and J 9 bases, leaving 10 bases between the germline ends. This CDR3 has 10 amino acids. CDR1 and CDR2 from the germline V gene are ENHRY and SYGVKD. The CDR3 reads CATGEATIYF. DNA of the CDR3: TGTGCCACCGGGGAGGCCACCATATATTTT.

The genes are TRBV5-1 and TRBJ2-3, with 8 bases lining up with TRBD2. CDR1 and CDR2 from the germline V gene are SGHRS and YFSETQ. The CDR3 is made up of 17 amino acids. Trimming took 2 bases from V and 3 from J; bases not matched to a gene: 11. CDR3 loop: CASSFGLAGGRTDTQYF. In nucleotides, the CDR3 is TGCGCCAGCAGCTTCGGTCTAGCGGGTGGAAGGACAGATACGCAGTATTTT.

V gene TRBV28 combines with J gene TRBJ1-6; 7 nucleotides align to TRBD1. This CDR3 has 15 residues. Germline V gene sequence: CDR1 MDHEN, CDR2 SYDVKM. Trimming at V came to 2 bases and at J to 5 bases, leaving 3 bases not matched to a gene. The CDR3 spells CASSLRQGDNSPLHF. DNA for the CDR3: TGTGCCAGCAGTTTACGACAGGGAGATAATTCACCCCTCCACTTT.

V gene TRBV5-1 combines with J gene TRBJ2-7, with 11 bases identical to TRBD1. This CDR3 region has 14 residues. Per the germline V gene, CDR1 is SGHRS and CDR2 is YFSETQ. The V gene end was trimmed by 5 bases and the J gene end by 7 bases; junction bases not matched to a gene: 8. The CDR3 sequence: CASSLRDRGMEQYF. The CDR3, as DNA: TGCGCCAGCAGTCTTCGGGACAGGGGGATGGAGCAGTACTTC. The variable domain in full, with the rest retrieved from reference TRBV5-1 and TRBJ2-7, is KAGVTQTPRYLIKTRGQQVTLSCSPISGHRSVSWYQQTPGQGLQFLFEYFSETQRNKGNFPGRFSGRQFSNSRSEMNVSTLELGDSALYLCASSLRDRGMEQYFGPGTRLTVT.

The chain has TRBV30 and TRBJ1-1, with a possible D match to TRBD1 (5 bases). Trimming removed 6 bases at V and 7 bases at J, with 9 bases between. Germline-derived CDR1 and CDR2 are GTSNPN and SVGIG (reference sequence). The CDR3 spans 10 residues. The CDR3 nucleotides read TGTGCCTGCTACGACAGTGAAGCTTTCTTT. Translated: CACYDSEAFF.